This T cell receptor beta chain was found in a study of shared clonotypes between healthy human individuals. Whole-study findings and limits: In this cohort, only blood was sampled, and tissue repertoires likely differ.

Here immunoSEQ multiplex PCR was the method, and the copy in TCRdb shows in-frame clones only, minus some. This sample has about 120,000 clones, with over 65% found just once. Turning to this clone: What it recognizes is unknown.

The CDR3 sequence is 16 residues long. The V gene lost 4 bases and the J gene lost 1 base, with 13 bases spanning the gap. From germline, CDR1 is ENHRY and CDR2 SYGVKD. The receptor's source is a young woman in good health. The chain joins TRBV10-3 to TRBJ2-2, with unresolved D. Sequences were obtained from memory CD8+ T cells sorted from blood. Indicated subset: CD45RO+ cells pooled with CCR7-negative TemRA cells. The CDR3 region has the DNA TGTGCCATCAGTGTGCTTCGGCGGATGAACACCGGGGAGCTGTTTTTT. The encoded protein is CAISVLRRMNTGELFF.